The T cell receptor (beta chain) under discussion was sequenced for a study of PD-L1 blockade in urothelial cancer. In the study overall: When patients started atezolizumab at some point between 2013 and 2014, it was given at 1,200 mg intravenously every 3 weeks. Median blood clonality was roughly 0.078, with about 81,000 unique TCRs.

CDR1 MDHEN and CDR2 SYDVKM come from the germline V gene. V was clipped by 3 bases and J by 4 bases; unmatched bases: 9. The CDR3 is made up of 16 amino acids. Details on this clone: What it binds is unknown.

The time point denotes: peripheral blood 6 weeks after treatment start. The repertoire was sequenced with immunoSEQ multiplex PCR; TCRdb's copy has only in-frame clones and lacks some. The sample contains some 120,000 clones, around 86% of which appear only once. Notes on the study in general: Those with durable benefit had larger increases in tumor-associated blood clones at 3 weeks.

The sequence was obtained from a man between 45 and 60 years old with urothelial cancer. Source: PBMCs, taken around atezolizumab (anti-PD-L1) treatment. This rearrangement joins TRBV28 to TRBJ2-5, with 9 bases fitting TRBD2. The CDR3 DNA reads as TGTGCCAGCAGTTTGGGGACTAGCTTCATCTCAGAGACCCAGTACTTC. This translates into CASSLGTSFISETQYF.